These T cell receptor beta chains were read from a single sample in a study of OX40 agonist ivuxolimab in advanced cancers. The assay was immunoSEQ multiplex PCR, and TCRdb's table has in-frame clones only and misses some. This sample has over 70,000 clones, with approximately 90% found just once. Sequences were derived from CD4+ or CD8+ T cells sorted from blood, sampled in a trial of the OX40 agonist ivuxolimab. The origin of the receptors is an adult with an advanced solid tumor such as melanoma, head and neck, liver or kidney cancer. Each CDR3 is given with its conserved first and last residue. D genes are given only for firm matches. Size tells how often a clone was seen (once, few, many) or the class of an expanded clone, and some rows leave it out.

cdr3_nt: TGCGCCAGCAGCCAAGACCACTTCAGCGGGAGGGCCAAGAATGAGCAGTTCTTC; cdr3_aa: CASSQDHFSGRAKNEQFF; clone_size: .; d_call: TRBD2; v_call: TRBV4-3; j_call: TRBJ2-1
cdr3_nt: TGTGCCAGCCATGGGGTGGGAATATACGAGCAGTACTTC; cdr3_aa: CASHGVGIYEQYF; clone_size: .; d_call: .; v_call: TRBV28; j_call: TRBJ2-7
cdr3_nt: TGTGCCATCCGAGAACCTCATATAGCCAAAAACATTCAGTACTTC; cdr3_aa: CAIREPHIAKNIQYF; clone_size: .; d_call: .; v_call: TRBV6-1; j_call: TRBJ2-4
cdr3_nt: TGTGCCAGCAGCCCCTGGCGGGCGGGAGAGACCCAGTACTTC; cdr3_aa: CASSPWRAGETQYF; clone_size: .; d_call: .; v_call: TRBV7-6; j_call: TRBJ2-5
cdr3_nt: TGTGCCAGCCGAAATTCCGGGACTAGCGGACAAGAGACCCAGTACTTC; cdr3_aa: CASRNSGTSGQETQYF; clone_size: .; d_call: TRBD2; v_call: TRBV7-9; j_call: TRBJ2-5
cdr3_nt: TGTGCCAGCAGGGACCGCTCCTACAATGAGCAGTTCTTC; cdr3_aa: CASRDRSYNEQFF; clone_size: once; d_call: .; v_call: TRBV6-1; j_call: TRBJ2-1
cdr3_nt: TGTGCCCTCCATCGGGTACCGGGAGCGAATACGCAGTATTTT; cdr3_aa: CALHRVPGANTQYF; clone_size: .; d_call: .; v_call: TRBV5-4; j_call: TRBJ2-3
cdr3_nt: TGTGCCAGCAGCTTAGGACAGGGGGCCTACGAGCAGTACTTC; cdr3_aa: CASSLGQGAYEQYF; clone_size: once; d_call: TRBD1; v_call: TRBV7-9; j_call: TRBJ2-7
cdr3_nt: TGTGCCTGTAAAAGTGGGGGGCGCACAGATACGCAGTATTTT; cdr3_aa: CACKSGGRTDTQYF; clone_size: .; d_call: .; v_call: TRBV30; j_call: TRBJ2-3
cdr3_nt: TGTGCCAGCAGCTTAGGGCTAGCGGAAGGCACAGATACGCAGTATTTT; cdr3_aa: CASSLGLAEGTDTQYF; clone_size: .; d_call: TRBD2; v_call: TRBV7-3; j_call: TRBJ2-3
cdr3_nt: TGTGCCAGCAGTGAAGCACAGGGTGGGGGGGGAGATACGCAGTATTTT; cdr3_aa: CASSEAQGGGGDTQYF; clone_size: .; d_call: .; v_call: TRBV6-1; j_call: TRBJ2-3
cdr3_nt: TGTGCCACCAGCAGGGGGTCGTTACTAGCGGGAGGCTCCTACAATGAGCAGTTCTTC; cdr3_aa: CATSRGSLLAGGSYNEQFF; clone_size: .; d_call: TRBD2; v_call: TRBV15; j_call: TRBJ2-1
cdr3_nt: TGTGCCAGTAGCCTCCGGGCTAACTATGGCTACACCTTC; cdr3_aa: CASSLRANYGYTF; clone_size: .; d_call: .; v_call: TRBV19; j_call: TRBJ1-2
cdr3_nt: TGTGCCAGCAGCTTAGGAGTGACAAATTATGGCTACACCTTC; cdr3_aa: CASSLGVTNYGYTF; clone_size: .; d_call: .; v_call: TRBV7-2; j_call: TRBJ1-2
cdr3_nt: TGTGCCAGCAGCCTGAGCCGAGGCAGGGGGGATTCTGGGGCCAACGTCCTGACTTTC; cdr3_aa: CASSLSRGRGDSGANVLTF; clone_size: .; d_call: .; v_call: TRBV5-8; j_call: TRBJ2-6
cdr3_nt: TGCAGCGTTGAGGTCCCCAACTCTGGGGCCAACGTCCTGACTTTC; cdr3_aa: CSVEVPNSGANVLTF; clone_size: once; d_call: .; v_call: TRBV29-1; j_call: TRBJ2-6
cdr3_nt: TGTGCCAGTAGTCCGGAGACTAGCTCAAACGAGCAGTACTTC; cdr3_aa: CASSPETSSNEQYF; clone_size: .; d_call: TRBD2; v_call: TRBV19; j_call: TRBJ2-7
cdr3_nt: TGTGCCAGCTCCGGACTAGCCTACAATGAGCAGTTCTTC; cdr3_aa: CASSGLAYNEQFF; clone_size: .; d_call: TRBD2; v_call: TRBV5-8; j_call: TRBJ2-1
cdr3_nt: TGCGCCAGCAGCCAAGCAGGGACAGGCCCGCCTGAGCAGTACTTC; cdr3_aa: CASSQAGTGPPEQYF; clone_size: .; d_call: TRBD1; v_call: TRBV4-1; j_call: TRBJ2-7
cdr3_nt: TGCGCCAGCAGCTGGGCCGGGACTAGCGTTAGTTATGAGCAGTTCTTC; cdr3_aa: CASSWAGTSVSYEQFF; clone_size: once; d_call: TRBD2; v_call: TRBV5-1; j_call: TRBJ2-1